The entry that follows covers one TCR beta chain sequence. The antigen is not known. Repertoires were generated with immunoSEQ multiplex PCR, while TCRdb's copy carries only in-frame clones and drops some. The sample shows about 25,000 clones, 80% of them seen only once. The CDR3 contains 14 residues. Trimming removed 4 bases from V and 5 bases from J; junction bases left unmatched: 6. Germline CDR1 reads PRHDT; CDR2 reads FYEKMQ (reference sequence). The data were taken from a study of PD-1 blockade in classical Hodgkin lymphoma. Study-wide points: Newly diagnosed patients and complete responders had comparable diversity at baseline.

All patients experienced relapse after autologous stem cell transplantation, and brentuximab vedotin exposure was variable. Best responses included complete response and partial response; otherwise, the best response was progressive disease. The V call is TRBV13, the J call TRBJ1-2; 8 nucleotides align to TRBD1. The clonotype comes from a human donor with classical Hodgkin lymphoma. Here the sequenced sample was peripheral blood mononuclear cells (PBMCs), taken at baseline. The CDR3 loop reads CASSSWTGRYGYTF. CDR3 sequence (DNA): TGTGCCAGCAGCTCATGGACAGGGAGGTATGGCTACACCTTC.